This passage covers 25 T cell receptor beta chains from one sample sequenced in a study of shared clonotypes between healthy human individuals. Libraries were prepared by immunoSEQ multiplex PCR; TCRdb keeps only in-frame clonotypes and omits some of them. The profile shows around 1.1 million clones, 60% to 80% of them singletons. Source material: memory CD4+ T cells from PBMCs. Subset indicated: CD45RA-negative fraction. The receptors shown here come from a man aged 18 to 35 in good health. Some clones in this sample may be carry-over from other donors' samples.

The chain combines TRBV18 with TRBJ1-5; D perhaps matches TRBD1 (6 bases). The germline gives CDR1 KGHSH, CDR2 LQKENI. V was shortened by 6 bases and J by 4 bases, with 10 bases between the two germline ends. CDR3 length equals 13 residues. CDR3 sequence reads: CASSQDRNQPQHF. CDR3 nucleotide sequence: TGTGCCAGCTCTCAGGACAGAAATCAGCCCCAGCATTTT.

The gene calls are TRBV7-8 and TRBJ2-5; D possibly corresponds to TRBD1 (6 bases). CDR3 size: 14 residues. CDR1 is SGHVS, CDR2 FQNEAQ, per germline. V was shortened by 5 bases and J by 5 bases, with 15 bases between the two germline ends. The CDR3 DNA reads as TGTGCCAGCAGCCAAGGGGGTGCATCGGAGACCCAGTACTTC. Translating it yields CASSQGGASETQYF. Variable domain in full (rest from reference TRBV7-8 and TRBJ2-5): GAGVSQSPRYKVAKRGQDVALRCDPISGHVSLFWYQQALGQGPEFLTYFQNEAQLDKSGLPSDRFFAERPEGSVSTLKIQRTQQEDSAVYLCASSQGGASETQYFGPGTRLLVL.

This chain joins TRBV14 and TRBJ2-7; TRBD2 is a possible D gene (5 bases). V was pared by 1 base and J by 9 bases, with 13 bases between. The CDR3 runs to 13 residues. The germline CDR1 and CDR2 sequences are SGHDN and FVKESK. CDR3 loop: CASSQGPAGGQYF. The CDR3 nucleotides are TGTGCCAGCAGCCAAGGGCCGGCGGGCGGGCAGTACTTC.

V and J are TRBV6-6 and TRBJ2-3, with 9 bases fitting TRBD2. CDR3 length: 16 amino acids. CDR1 and CDR2 (germline): MNHNY, SVGAGI (reference sequence). V trimming: 7 bases; J trimming: 2 bases; junction bases outside the gene matches: 10. The CDR3 sequence is CASKFTLAGPTDTQYF. CDR3 nucleotide sequence: TGTGCCAGCAAGTTTACCCTAGCGGGGCCCACAGATACGCAGTATTTT.

The chain joins TRBV4-3 to TRBJ2-1; perhaps TRBD1 as D (6 bases). Per the germline V gene, CDR1 is LGHNA and CDR2 is YSLEER. There are 19 residues in the CDR3. The V end lost 0 bases, the J end lost 8 bases, and 26 bases lay between the germline ends. The CDR3 region has the DNA TGCGCCAGCAGCCAAGATCTGGGGCAGGGGTTAGTTGGCAGGGATGAGCAGTTCTTC. The encoded protein is CASSQDLGQGLVGRDEQFF.

This clone has only one observation. The chain has TRBV11-2 and TRBJ2-4; D unclear. Germline CDR1 SGHAT, CDR2 FQNNGV. Trimming took off 5 bases at V and 8 bases at J, with 13 bases between the two ends. The CDR3 consists of 13 residues. In nucleotides, the CDR3 is TGTGCCAGCAGCCCCCCAAATGTGGACATTCAGTACTTC. It specifies CASSPPNVDIQYF.

The chain uses TRBV5-1 and TRBJ2-7, with D perhaps TRBD1 or TRBD2 (6 bases each). Germline-derived CDR1 and CDR2 are SGHRS and YFSETQ. The CDR3 sequence is 15 residues long. Trimming pared 2 bases from V and 2 bases from J, leaving 14 bases between. The CDR3 DNA is TGCGCCAGCAGCTTTTTGGGGGGCCTAACCTACGAGCAGTACTTC. Translation: CASSFLGGLTYEQYF.

The CDR3 DNA is TGTGCCAGCAGCTTGGGCAGGTCTGGCTATGGCTACACCTTC. Amino acids: CASSLGRSGYGYTF. The rearrangement uses TRBV5-6 and TRBJ1-2; D is uncertain. Germline CDR1 is SGHDT and CDR2 is YYEEEE. V was cut by 0 bases and J by 4 bases, with 10 bases left in between. CDR3 size: 14 residues.

The rearrangement links TRBV11-2 to TRBJ1-4; D is uncertain. This CDR3 region has 18 residues. V was clipped by 3 bases and J by 0 bases, with 17 bases between them. The V gene's germline CDR1 is SGHAT and CDR2 FQNNGV. CDR3 amino acids: CASSFKSTWTATNEKLFF. The CDR3 DNA reads as TGTGCCAGCAGCTTTAAAAGTACCTGGACGGCAACTAATGAAAAACTGTTTTTT.

The J gene is TRBJ1-1, the V gene TRBV6-5; maybe TRBD1 (5 bases). This CDR3 has 15 amino acids. The germline V gene encodes CDR1 MNHEY and CDR2 SVGAGI. Deletions cut 0 bases from V and 1 base from J, with 9 bases between. The CDR3 region is CASSYSAGRNTEAFF. In DNA form, the CDR3 reads TGTGCCAGCAGTTACTCGGCAGGGCGGAACACTGAAGCTTTCTTT.

The gene calls are TRBV7-2 and TRBJ2-3; 7 bases are a match to TRBD2. With V trimmed by 5 bases and J by 5 bases, 10 bases remained unmatched. The germline V gene encodes CDR1 SGHTA and CDR2 FQGNSA. The CDR3 contains 15 residues. In nucleotides, the CDR3 is TGTGCCAGCAGCCCACCCGGGACTACCAAAGATACGCAGTATTTT. Amino acid sequence: CASSPPGTTKDTQYF.

The gene calls are TRBV23-1 and TRBJ2-7; TRBD1 matches 10 bases. TRBV23-1 is placed among ORFs of uncertain function. J gave up 5 bases and V 3 bases, and 7 bases lay outside the gene matches. There are 15 residues in the CDR3. CDR3 sequence reads: CASSHPDRGYNEQYF. CDR3 nucleotide sequence: TGCGCCAGCAGTCATCCGGACAGGGGGTACAACGAGCAGTACTTC.

This clone was detected many times. This sample also contains other DNA sequences that code for the same CDR3. The chain recombines TRBV7-9 with TRBJ2-1, with 15 bases identical to TRBD2. Germline trimming cut 4 bases from V and 8 bases from J; bases unmatched to any gene: 3. CDR3 length equals 15 residues. Germline V gene sequence: CDR1 SEHNR, CDR2 FQNEAQ (reference sequence). The CDR3 sequence is CASSWTSGRGDEQFF. CDR3 nucleotide sequence: TGTGCCAGCAGCTGGACTAGCGGGAGGGGGGATGAGCAGTTCTTC.

The V gene is TRBV6-5, the J gene TRBJ2-1; 11 bases match TRBD1. CDR1 and CDR2 (germline): MNHEY, SVGAGI. V dropped 4 bases and J dropped 2; count of bases not matched to a gene: 4. The CDR3 has 16 residues. CDR3 DNA: TGTGCCAGCAGTTCCCCGGGACAGGGGGCCTACAATGAGCAGTTCTTC. Protein sequence: CASSSPGQGAYNEQFF.

CDR3 sequence: CASSTRPRETEAFF. In DNA, the CDR3 is TGTGCCAGTAGTACCCGCCCAAGGGAAACTGAAGCTTTCTTT. The chain combines TRBV19 with TRBJ1-1; no clear D gene. The CDR3 loop spans 14 amino acids. Germline assignment: CDR1 LNHDA and CDR2 SQIVND (reference sequence). With 4 bases removed from V and 5 bases from J, the gap between germline ends came to 14 bases.

Of note for this clone: The same CDR3 also results from other DNA sequences found in this sample. The rearrangement links TRBV7-2 to TRBJ2-7; weak D call: TRBD2 (6 bases). The CDR3 is made up of 15 amino acids. Looked up from germline, CDR1 is SGHTA and CDR2 is FQGNSA. V was cut by 1 base and J by 4 bases, with 14 bases left in between. CDR3 protein: CASSLGGSGVYEQYF. The CDR3 bases are TGTGCCAGCAGCTTAGGTGGATCGGGGGTGTACGAGCAGTACTTC.

A word on this clone: No DNA is shown, since the ends of the CDR3 on it are uncertain; the CDR3 is the one TCRdb lists. The chain carries TRBV28 and TRBJ2-1; the listed D gene, TRBD2, was not tested against the DNA. Termini included, the CDR3 measures 16 amino acids. Per the germline V gene, CDR1 is MDHEN and CDR2 is SYDVKM. The CDR3 loop is CASSSSISSEFDEQFF.

This clone showed up just once. The chain joins TRBV7-2 to TRBJ1-2, with D perhaps TRBD1 (5 bases). Deletions cut 2 bases from V and 7 bases from J, with 11 bases between. Looked up from germline, CDR1 is SGHTA and CDR2 is FQGNSA. The length of the CDR3 is 13 residues. CDR3 bases: TGTGCCAGCAGCTTATTAGGCGGGGGTGGCTACACCTTC. It translates to CASSLLGGGGYTF.

The gene calls are TRBV7-2 and TRBJ1-1; D is unresolved. Germline CDR1 is SGHTA and CDR2 is FQGNSA. CDR3 length: 17 residues. Trimming stripped 2 bases from V and 0 bases from J, with 16 bases between. The DNA of the CDR3 is TGTGCCAGCAGCTTACACGGTTTGGGAGACATGAACACTGAAGCTTTCTTT. Protein sequence: CASSLHGLGDMNTEAFF.

This clone showed up just a few times. The chain couples TRBV28 to TRBJ2-5; 7 nucleotides line up with TRBD1. The V and J ends lost 5 bases and 4 bases, in that order; junction bases with no gene match: 7. CDR3 length: 14 residues. CDR1 and CDR2 from the germline V gene are MDHEN and SYDVKM. CDR3 amino acids: CASSGQAGPETQYF. CDR3 DNA: TGTGCCAGCAGTGGACAGGCCGGGCCAGAGACCCAGTACTTC.

The chain couples TRBV4-3 to TRBJ2-1; TRBD2 might be the D (5 bases). The CDR3 has 14 amino acids. Trimming left V 1 base short and J 8 bases short, with 12 bases between. CDR1 and CDR2 (germline): LGHNA, YSLEER. This CDR3 reads CASSQGRGSDEQFF. As DNA, the CDR3 is TGCGCCAGCAGCCAAGGACGTGGGAGCGATGAGCAGTTCTTC.

V and J are TRBV10-1 and TRBJ2-1, with 8 bases fitting TRBD2. Trimming took 3 bases from V and 4 from J; bases not matched to a gene: 2. This CDR3 is 14 amino acids long. The germline CDR1 and CDR2 sequences are WNHNN and SYGVQD (reference sequence). CDR3 coding DNA: TGCGCCAGCAGTGACGGGGGGGGGTACAATGAGCAGTTCTTC. Its translation: CASSDGGGYNEQFF.

At least ten counts were recorded for this clone. The chain combines TRBV9 with TRBJ1-1, with 7 bases lining up with TRBD1. Germline CDR1 SGDLS, CDR2 YYNGEE. The CDR3 is 17 amino acids. V trimming: 0 bases; J trimming: 0 bases; junction bases outside the gene matches: 8. The CDR3 region is CASSVVGRGQMNTEAFF. The CDR3 DNA reads as TGTGCCAGCAGCGTAGTAGGGAGGGGGCAGATGAACACTGAAGCTTTCTTT. Based on the CDR3 plus reference TRBV9 and TRBJ1-1, the full variable domain is DSGVTQTPKHLITATGQRVTLRCSPRSGDLSVYWYQQSLDQGLQFLIQYYNGEERAKGNILERFSAQQFPDLHSELNLSSLELGDSALYFCASSVVGRGQMNTEAFFGQGTRLTVV.

The CDR3 sequence is CASSAGNKIGYTF. In DNA, the CDR3 is TGTGCCAGCAGTGCCGGAAACAAGATAGGCTACACCTTC. The V call is TRBV6-1, the J call TRBJ1-2; D gene uncertain. Between the trimmed V and J ends, which lost 4 bases and 8 bases, there was a span of 14 bases. The CDR3 is made up of 13 amino acids. Germline CDR1 MNHNS, CDR2 SASEGT.

The rearrangement joins TRBV18 to TRBJ1-4; no clear D. Germline lookup yields CDR1 KGHSH and CDR2 LQKENI. Trimming removed 6 bases at V and 0 bases at J, with 5 bases between. This CDR3 spans 13 amino acids. As DNA, the CDR3 is TGTGCCAGCTCCCCTACAACTAATGAAAAACTGTTTTTT. This encodes CASSPTTNEKLFF.